The 25 T cell receptor beta chains below come from one sample, sequenced in a study of T cells in Graves' hyperthyroidism and ophthalmopathy. TCR beta CDR3 sequences were amplified from RNA transcripts. HTBI primers drove first-round RT-PCR of the TCR CDR3. Each CDR3 protein is one row after TCRdb ran MiXCR on the multiplex PCR reads. The sample carries hundreds of thousands of distinct CDR3 sequences, 14% recorded once. Material: blood. Receptors originate from a woman between 18 and 29 years old with Graves' hyperthyroidism.

The chain employs TRBV4-1 and TRBJ2-2; D is unresolved. Trimming left V 1 base short and J 4 bases short, with 10 bases between. The germline CDR1 and CDR2 sequences are MGHRA and YSYEKL. This CDR3 has 15 residues. The CDR3, as DNA: TGCGCCAGCAGCCAAGGACCGGGCCGCACCGGGGAGCTGTTTTTT. This sequence encodes CASSQGPGRTGELFF.

The CDR3 protein is CATSDGLAMMNEQFF. CDR3 coding DNA: TGTGCCACCAGTGATGGACTAGCGATGATGAATGAGCAGTTCTTC. The rearrangement links TRBV24-1 to TRBJ2-1; 9 bases are shared with TRBD2. This CDR3 comprises 15 residues. Looked up from germline, CDR1 is KGHDR and CDR2 is SFDVKD. Trimming cost V 3 bases and J 7 bases; bases outside gene matches: 6.

This clonotype was counted at least ten times. The chain uses TRBV28 and TRBJ1-5; maybe TRBD1 (5 bases). V was trimmed by 6 bases and J by 7 bases, leaving 16 bases between them. This CDR3 is 14 amino acids long. The V gene's germline CDR1 is MDHEN and CDR2 SYDVKM. DNA of the CDR3: TGTGCCAGCAGGTTACGATGGGGGGGGCAGCCCCAGCATTTT. Its protein product is CASRLRWGGQPQHF.

This chain joins TRBV20-1 and TRBJ1-6; D is perhaps TRBD1 (5 bases). Trimming removed 1 base at V and 7 bases at J, with 8 bases between. In germline, CDR1 is DFQATT, CDR2 SNEGSKA (reference sequence). The CDR3 spans 13 residues. The CDR3: CSARGQQNSPLHF. In DNA form, the CDR3 reads TGCAGTGCTAGAGGACAGCAAAATTCACCCCTCCACTTT.

The chain joins TRBV30 to TRBJ1-5; 7 bases match TRBD1. This CDR3 spans 13 amino acids. V lost 2 bases and J lost 3; bases outside the gene matches: 1. Germline lookup yields CDR1 GTSNPN and CDR2 SVGIG (reference sequence). Here the CDR3 reads CAWSRGPNQPQHF. For the CDR3, the DNA is TGTGCCTGGAGTAGGGGGCCCAATCAGCCCCAGCATTTT.

The table lists this clonotype with a few counts. V usage is TRBV7-9 and J usage is TRBJ2-7; D gene ambiguous. The CDR3 extends over 13 amino acids. The germline V gene has CDR1 SEHNR and CDR2 FQNEAQ (reference sequence). The V gene lost 4 bases and the J gene lost 1 base, with 8 bases spanning the gap. CDR3 sequence (DNA): TGTGCCAGCAGCTCACCCCGGTCCTACGAGCAGTACTTC. It translates to CASSSPRSYEQYF.

The V and J genes are TRBV24-1 and TRBJ2-2, with D unresolved. CDR3 size: 14 residues. In germline, CDR1 is KGHDR, CDR2 SFDVKD. V shed 0 bases and J shed 9 bases, with 10 bases lying between them. In DNA, the CDR3 is TGTGCCACCAGTGATTTGCCAAATTTCAGGGAGCTGTTTTTT. It translates to CATSDLPNFRELFF.

This clonotype was seen ten or more times. This chain uses TRBV3-1 with TRBJ2-2, with D unresolved. The V gene's germline CDR1 is LGHDT and CDR2 YNNKEL (reference sequence). The CDR3 has 12 amino acids. V was trimmed by 2 bases and J by 8 bases, leaving 6 bases between them. CDR3 in amino acids: CASSQRRGELFF. CDR3 nucleotide sequence: TGTGCCAGCAGCCAACGTCGGGGGGAGCTGTTTTTT.

This chain joins TRBV20-1 and TRBJ2-7, with D perhaps TRBD2 (9 bases). The V gene's germline CDR1 is DFQATT and CDR2 SNEGSKA (reference sequence). This CDR3 has 14 amino acids. V lost 3 bases and J 7 bases, leaving 19 bases between the germline ends. CDR3 amino acids: CSASQGASGEEQYF. For the CDR3, the DNA is TGCAGTGCTAGTCAGGGGGCTAGCGGGGAGGAGCAGTACTTC.

This clonotype was observed many times. The chain combines TRBV28 with TRBJ2-1, with 7 bases aligning to TRBD1. The length of the CDR3 is 15 residues. Losses at the gene ends were 8 bases for V and 2 bases for J; bases not matched to a gene: 9. Germline V gives CDR1 MDHEN, CDR2 SYDVKM. CDR3 sequence: CASSTDRLPYNEQFF. Here the CDR3 DNA reads TGTGCCAGCTCGACGGACAGGCTCCCCTACAATGAGCAGTTCTTC.

This clonotype was seen many times. This sequence joins TRBV18 and TRBJ2-3; no firm D call. Germline V gene sequence: CDR1 KGHSH, CDR2 LQKENI. Between the trimmed V and J ends, which lost 3 bases and 0 bases, there was a span of 10 bases. The CDR3 is made up of 15 amino acids. CDR3 loop: CASSPRLTSTDTQYF. CDR3 sequence (DNA): TGTGCCAGCTCACCCCGACTGACTAGCACAGATACGCAGTATTTT.

This clonotype is a singleton in its sample. The rearrangement uses TRBV28 and TRBJ1-1; TRBD1 might be the D (5 bases). Between the trimmed V and J ends, which lost 1 base and 3 bases, there was a span of 15 bases. The CDR3 contains 16 residues. Looked up from germline, CDR1 is MDHEN and CDR2 is SYDVKM. The CDR3 nucleotides are TGTGCCAGCAGTTTATACCCCCGGGGCCTGGACACTGAAGCTTTCTTT. Residues: CASSLYPRGLDTEAFF.

The chain carries TRBV13 and TRBJ2-2; 10 bases line up with TRBD1. This CDR3 spans 14 amino acids. The V and J ends lost 5 bases and 8 bases, in that order; junction bases with no gene match: 5. Per the germline V gene, CDR1 is PRHDT and CDR2 is FYEKMQ (reference sequence). This chain's CDR3 is CASSPDRGLGELFF. The CDR3 nucleotides read TGTGCCAGCAGCCCAGACAGGGGGCTTGGGGAGCTGTTTTTT. The full variable domain, in which reference TRBV13 and TRBJ2-2 provide the parts outside the CDR3, is AAGVIQSPRHLIKEKRETATLKCYPIPRHDTVYWYQQGPGQDPQFLISFYEKMQSDKGSIPDRFSAQQFSDYHSELNMSSLELGDSALYFCASSPDRGLGELFFGEGSRLTVL.

This clonotype was detected ten times or more. The chain has TRBV12-3 or TRBV12-4 and TRBJ2-3; 8 bases align to TRBD2. The V segment lost 1 base and the J segment 0 bases; nucleotides outside the gene matches: 12. The CDR3 loop spans 19 amino acids. DNA of the CDR3: TGTGCCAGCAGTTTAGATTCGGGAGGGCCAAACCCCAGCACAGATACGCAGTATTTT. It yields the protein CASSLDSGGPNPSTDTQYF.

This clonotype came up many times. The chain combines TRBV2 with TRBJ2-3; unclear D gene. This CDR3 region has 14 residues. V was trimmed by 2 bases and J by 0 bases, leaving 6 bases between them. Germline V gene lookup returns CDR1 SNHLY and CDR2 FYNNEI. In nucleotides, the CDR3 is TGTGCCAGCAGTGAATGGGTCAGCACAGATACGCAGTATTTT. Translation: CASSEWVSTDTQYF.

This clonotype has at least ten counts. The chain combines TRBV20-1 with TRBJ1-6, with D hard to call. Germline V gives CDR1 DFQATT, CDR2 SNEGSKA (reference sequence). Trimming took 0 bases from V and 9 from J, leaving 15 bases between them. The CDR3 is made up of 15 amino acids. CDR3 sequence reads: CSARDHGRSGSPLHF. The CDR3 coding sequence is TGCAGTGCTAGAGATCACGGCAGGAGCGGTTCACCCCTCCACTTT.

A few counts support this clonotype. The chain recombines TRBV6-2 or TRBV6-3 with TRBJ2-5; D may be TRBD1 or TRBD2 (5 bases each). CDR3 length: 19 residues. V lost 2 bases and J lost 0, with 22 bases in between. CDR1 MNHEY and CDR2 SVGEGT come from the germline V gene. The CDR3 DNA reads TGTGCCAGCAGTTACCCCAATCCCGGGACGGTACAGTACCAAGAGACCCAGTACTTC. This encodes CASSYPNPGTVQYQETQYF.

This clonotype was observed at least ten times. The chain combines TRBV28 with TRBJ2-7; TRBD2 might be the D (5 bases). Germline V lookup: CDR1 MDHEN, CDR2 SYDVKM. CDR3 length equals 16 residues. V lost 5 bases and J lost 2, with 19 bases in between. The CDR3 sequence is CASSPPEGVTTYEQYF. The CDR3 coding sequence is TGTGCCAGCAGTCCCCCCGAGGGAGTCACCACCTACGAGCAGTACTTC.

This clonotype was seen many times. The V call is TRBV3-1, the J call TRBJ1-1; TRBD1 matches 8 bases. The CDR3 is 14 residues long. The V segment lost 4 bases and the J segment 7 bases; nucleotides outside the gene matches: 8. CDR1 LGHDT and CDR2 YNNKEL come from the germline V gene (reference sequence). CDR3 DNA sequence: TGTGCCAGCAGCCCTCGACAGGGGACCTTTGAAGCTTTCTTT. Its protein is CASSPRQGTFEAFF.

CDR3 protein: CSPQVGTGNQPQHF. The CDR3 nucleotides read TGCAGTCCTCAGGTGGGGACCGGCAATCAGCCCCAGCATTTT. The chain recombines TRBV20-1 with TRBJ1-5; possible D gene TRBD1, 5 bases. V dropped 8 bases and J dropped 2 bases, with 16 bases sitting between them. The V gene's germline CDR1 is DFQATT and CDR2 SNEGSKA (reference sequence). The CDR3 consists of 14 residues.

The chain links TRBV2 to TRBJ1-4; 9 bases line up with TRBD1. Unmatched junction bases numbered 6, after V lost 5 bases and J lost 8 bases. Germline CDR1 and CDR2: SNHLY and FYNNEI. The CDR3 totals 14 residues. The DNA of the CDR3 is TGTGCCAGCAGTAAACAGGGGGCGCGGGAAAAACTGTTTTTT. Translation: CASSKQGAREKLFF. The variable domain in full, with the rest retrieved from reference TRBV2 and TRBJ1-4, is EPEVTQTPSHQVTQMGQEVILRCVPISNHLYFYWYRQILGQKVEFLVSFYNNEISEKSEIFDDQFSVERPDGSNFTLKIRSTKLEDSAMYFCASSKQGAREKLFFGSGTQLSVL.

This clonotype has ten or more counts. V is TRBV18 and J is TRBJ1-2; 7 bases fit TRBD1. The CDR3 has 13 amino acids. Germline V gene sequence: CDR1 KGHSH, CDR2 LQKENI. V trimming: 8 bases; J trimming: 2 bases; junction bases outside the gene matches: 5. This chain's CDR3 is CASSPGQNYGYTF. CDR3 bases: TGTGCCAGCAGCCCGGGACAGAACTATGGCTACACCTTC. Drawing the rest from reference TRBV18 and TRBJ1-2, the complete variable domain is NAGVMQNPRHLVRRRGQEARLRCSPMKGHSHVYWYRQLPEEGLKFMVYLQKENIIDESGMPKERFSAEFPKEGPSILRIQQVVRGDSAAYFCASSPGQNYGYTFGSGTRLTVV.

V usage is TRBV6-1 and J usage is TRBJ2-7; 8 positions agree with TRBD1. The CDR3 loop spans 12 amino acids. CDR1 is MNHNS and CDR2 is SASEGT in the germline V gene. Trimming removed 6 bases from V and 6 bases from J; junction bases left unmatched: 4. The CDR3 nucleotides read TGTGCCAGCAGGGACAGGGCGCGCGAGCAGTACTTC. Translated, it gives CASRDRAREQYF.

This clonotype was counted many times. This chain joins TRBV29-1 and TRBJ1-1, with a tentative D call TRBD1 (5 bases). Germline CDR1 is SQVTM and CDR2 is ANQGSEA. V lost 4 bases to trimming and J lost 5 bases, with 17 bases between them. CDR3 length: 14 amino acids. This CDR3 reads CSVGVAPEGTEAFF. The DNA of the CDR3 is TGCAGCGTTGGGGTGGCGCCTGAGGGGACTGAAGCTTTCTTT. Full variable domain (missing parts from reference TRBV29-1 and TRBJ1-1): SAVISQKPSRDICQRGTSLTIQCQVDSQVTMMFWYRQQPGQSLTLIATANQGSEATYESGFVIDKFPISRPNLTFSTLTVSNMSPEDSSIYLCSVGVAPEGTEAFFGQGTRLTVV.

This clonotype was counted only a few times. The genes are TRBV20-1 and TRBJ2-1, with 15 bases identical to TRBD2. The tail of the sequence fits TRBJ2-7 better, so the J call may be wrong. CDR1 and CDR2 (germline): DFQATT, SNEGSKA (reference sequence). This CDR3 is built from 17 residues. The CDR3, as DNA: TGCAGTGCTCCTGGACTAGCGGGAGGGGGCTCCTACAATGAGCAGTACTTC. This gives the protein CSAPGLAGGGSYNEQYF.